This TCR beta chain came from a study of regulatory T cells in long-lasting Graves disease. Stated time point: newly diagnosed GD, antithyroid drugs for less than 3 months. PBMC RNA served as the TCR library source. Combining iRepertoire HTBI primers with Arm-PCR of CDR3 regions, the authors built TCR beta libraries. TCRdb fed the multiplex PCR reads into MiXCR, producing one record per CDR3 protein. The profile shows hundreds of thousands of distinct CDR3 sequences, about 15% of them singletons. The CDR3 covers 15 residues. V dropped 3 bases and J dropped 4 bases, with 15 bases sitting between them. CDR1 and CDR2 (germline): MDHEN, SYDVKM. Findings of the study overall: Owing to a sample size that was small, accuracy may have been reduced.

This clonotype was seen many times. Its antigen is unidentified. These same records also appear under a second study, on T cells in Graves' hyperthyroidism and ophthalmopathy. That work contributes: No progression to ophthalmopathy during 18 months of follow-up defined stable disease. Newly diagnosed hyperthyroidism, duration under 2 months, in patients aged 18 to 65. Using 13 V-J features, a model discriminated ophthalmopathy from stable hyperthyroidism.

The origin of this receptor is a woman aged 25-40 years with Graves disease. The sample was peripheral blood mononuclear cells (PBMCs), taken at new diagnosis, from a patient treated with antithyroid drugs. The chain combines TRBV28 with TRBJ2-5; TRBD2 might be the D (7 bases). The chain's CDR3 is CASSLGGARLETQYF. Here the CDR3 DNA reads TGTGCCAGCAGTTTGGGGGGGGCGCGGCTAGAGACCCAGTACTTC.